Included here is one T cell receptor (beta chain) sequence, with context. What it binds is not known. Profiled with immunoSEQ multiplex PCR; TCRdb holds only in-frame clones, not every one. The sample carries 77,000 or so clones, roughly nine tenths recorded once. V gave up 5 bases and J gave up 12 bases; unmatched junction bases: 15. The CDR3 consists of 15 residues. The germline gives CDR1 SNHLY, CDR2 FYNNEI. This specimen comes from a study of OX40 agonist ivuxolimab in advanced cancers. Study information: Males comprised 82.7% of the group, whose mean age was about 61 years (range 23 to 79). People who had prior anti-PD-1, anti-PD-L1 or anti-CTLA-4 therapy could take part, and around 39% had some. Broader study findings: Researchers report that CD8+ T cells had, on average, more expanded clones than CD4+. Not determined was the antigen specificity of the expanded peripheral T cells.

The sequence came from an adult with an advanced solid tumor such as melanoma, head and neck, liver or kidney cancer. Sequences were derived from CD4+ or CD8+ T cells sorted from blood, sampled in a trial of the OX40 agonist ivuxolimab. This chain uses TRBV2 with TRBJ2-1, with 8 bases identical to TRBD2. CDR3 DNA: TGTGCCAGCAGTTACTACGGGACTAGTTCTTTAGGGCAGTTCTTC. Translated, it gives CASSYYGTSSLGQFF.